The clone carrying this TCR beta chain appeared once. What it recognizes is unknown. This entry belongs to a study of Ad26.COV2.S vaccination and SARS-CoV-2 variants. At the level of the study: Dosing was one shot or two shots 56 days apart.

Study-wide results and caveats: Relative to placebo recipients, vaccine recipients exhibited elevated spike-specific TCR breadth.

Germline V gives CDR1 DFQATT, CDR2 SNEGSKA (reference sequence). Trimming shortened V by 4 bases and J by 7 bases, and 5 bases separated the two germline ends. The CDR3 loop spans 10 amino acids. The protocol was immunoSEQ multiplex PCR, while the TCRdb copy is restricted to in-frame clones and leaves out a portion. The sample lists roughly 250,000 clones, approximately 90% occurring once. Documented treatment: some 20 received Ad26.COV2.S at low or high dose, single or two shots; about 5 received placebo; per-sample allocation not given. Each sample was drawn 63 days after the first injection (of vaccine or placebo). A Boston donor was an adult aged 18-55 years. Spike of the Wuhan-strain SARS-CoV-2 was expressed by an Ad26 vector, which formed the vaccine.

The sample was peripheral blood, taken in a trial of Ad26.COV2.S vaccine versus placebo. V is TRBV20-1 and J is TRBJ2-1; D not resolved. The sequence came from a person between 18 and 60 years old who received the Ad26.COV2.S COVID-19 vaccine or a placebo. CDR3 protein: CSANQNEQFF. The CDR3 nucleotides are TGCAGTGCTAACCAGAATGAGCAGTTCTTC.